This record covers a single TCR beta chain. The data stem from a study of blood T cell repertoires in COVID-19. Overall study: T cells, B-cell-depleted T cells, or PBMCs provided the cDNA or gDNA that served as material.

The CDR3 loop spans 15 amino acids. CDR1 SGHTA and CDR2 FQGNSA come from the germline V gene. The trim removed 3 bases at V and 2 bases at J, leaving 5 bases unmatched. Per the original methods: Amplification of reference gene primers was used by the study to estimate nucleated cell counts. Sequencing used immunoSEQ multiplex PCR; TCRdb keeps in-frame clones, though not all of them. V and J calls and clone size are copied from that table; D and trimming were computed from the DNA. The sample holds under 70,000 clones, around 77% seen once. This sequence originates from a human donor in a cohort sampled during active COVID-19. The J gene is TRBJ2-7, the V gene TRBV7-2, with TRBD2 matching 9 bases. Material: peripheral blood. The CDR3 loop is CASSFLVAGAYEQYF. DNA of the CDR3: TGTGCCAGCAGCTTCTTGGTAGCGGGGGCCTACGAGCAGTACTTC.